These T cell receptor beta chains were read from a single sample in a study of blood T cell repertoires in COVID-19. Data came from immunoSEQ multiplex PCR; TCRdb stores just in-frame clones and leaves some out. The table records about 46,000 clones, roughly 88% of them present only once. The sample taken for sequencing was peripheral blood. All receptors come from a human donor in a cohort sampled during active COVID-19. The donor label of this sample is uncertain. The conserved cysteine and the conserved F or W are not part of the CDR3 here. Only part of the rows carry a size: once, few, many, or a class if the clone is expanded.

CDR3aa: ASSLRLAGGQDTQY
j_gene: TRBJ2-3
abundance: .
v_gene: TRBV18

CDR3aa: ASSLVAEAF
j_gene: TRBJ1-1
abundance: .
v_gene: TRBV5-8

CDR3aa: ASSEAPLAGGPTDTQY
j_gene: TRBJ2-3
abundance: .
v_gene: TRBV6-1

CDR3aa: ASSPAGGPTDTQY
j_gene: TRBJ2-3
abundance: .
v_gene: TRBV18

CDR3aa: ASSPDMNTGELF
j_gene: TRBJ2-2
abundance: .
v_gene: TRBV7-2

CDR3aa: ASSFTGNTIY
j_gene: TRBJ1-3
abundance: .
v_gene: TRBV12-3/TRBV12-4

CDR3aa: ASSPEGRRETQY
j_gene: TRBJ2-5
abundance: .
v_gene: TRBV5-1

CDR3aa: ASSLGPRAYNSRRDH
j_gene: TRBJ1-6
abundance: .
v_gene: TRBV7-4

CDR3aa: ASTSRLGKPPGAGANVLT
j_gene: TRBJ2-6
abundance: .
v_gene: TRBV21-1

CDR3aa: ASSGQGLMNTEAF
j_gene: TRBJ1-1
abundance: .
v_gene: TRBV5-5

CDR3aa: ASSSTRDRDHQPQH
j_gene: TRBJ1-5
abundance: .
v_gene: TRBV19

CDR3aa: ASSAGEGGNTIY
j_gene: TRBJ1-3
abundance: .
v_gene: TRBV9

CDR3aa: SVESGVGTDTQY
j_gene: TRBJ2-3
abundance: .
v_gene: TRBV29-1

CDR3aa: ASSQDRGFSGYT
j_gene: TRBJ1-2
abundance: .
v_gene: TRBV4-3

CDR3aa: ATSTGTGSYEQY
j_gene: TRBJ2-7
abundance: .
v_gene: TRBV19

CDR3aa: ASSSRGGTDTQY
j_gene: TRBJ2-3
abundance: .
v_gene: TRBV7-2

CDR3aa: ASSIVRDEKLF
j_gene: TRBJ1-4
abundance: once
v_gene: TRBV19

CDR3aa: ASSADRAPYGYT
j_gene: TRBJ1-2
abundance: .
v_gene: TRBV6-5

CDR3aa: ASSPDRNNQPQH
j_gene: TRBJ1-5
abundance: .
v_gene: TRBV7-8

CDR3aa: ASSPPTSGTASTDTQY
j_gene: TRBJ2-3
abundance: .
v_gene: TRBV5-1

CDR3aa: ASSFRGSDTQY
j_gene: TRBJ2-3
abundance: once
v_gene: TRBV7-9

CDR3aa: ASRPRQGPNTEAF
j_gene: TRBJ1-1
abundance: .
v_gene: TRBV5-5

CDR3aa: ASIDRGRTGELF
j_gene: TRBJ2-2
abundance: .
v_gene: TRBV19

CDR3aa: ASSDPDRHATNEKLF
j_gene: TRBJ1-4
abundance: .
v_gene: TRBV25-1

CDR3aa: ASSQGQGKKYGYT
j_gene: TRBJ1-2
abundance: .
v_gene: TRBV28

CDR3aa: ASSQALDRGRNYGYT
j_gene: TRBJ1-2
abundance: once
v_gene: TRBV14

CDR3aa: ASTSGTGKETQY
j_gene: TRBJ2-5
abundance: .
v_gene: TRBV28

CDR3aa: ATSRGGQSIAKNIQY
j_gene: TRBJ2-4
abundance: once
v_gene: TRBV15

CDR3aa: ASILGGGTEAF
j_gene: TRBJ1-1
abundance: .
v_gene: TRBV12-3/TRBV12-4

CDR3aa: ASSKEVAGEENNEQF
j_gene: TRBJ2-1
abundance: .
v_gene: TRBV21-1

CDR3aa: ASRNSGGTDTQY
j_gene: TRBJ2-3
abundance: .
v_gene: TRBV6-4

CDR3aa: ASSLGQPGSETQY
j_gene: TRBJ2-5
abundance: .
v_gene: TRBV7-3

CDR3aa: ASSTGQAKQETQY
j_gene: TRBJ2-5
abundance: once
v_gene: TRBV19